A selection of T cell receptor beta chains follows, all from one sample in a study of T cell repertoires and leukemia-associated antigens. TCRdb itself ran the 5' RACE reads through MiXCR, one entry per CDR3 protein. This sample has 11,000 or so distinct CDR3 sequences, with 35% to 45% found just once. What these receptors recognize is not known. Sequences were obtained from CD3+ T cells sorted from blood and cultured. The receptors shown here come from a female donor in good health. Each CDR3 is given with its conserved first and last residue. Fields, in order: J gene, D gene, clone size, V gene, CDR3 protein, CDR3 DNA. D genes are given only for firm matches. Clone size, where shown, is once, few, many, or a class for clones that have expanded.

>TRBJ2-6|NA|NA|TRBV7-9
CASSLERAGANVLTF
TGTGCCAGCAGCTTAGAAAGGGCTGGGGCCAACGTCCTGACTTTC
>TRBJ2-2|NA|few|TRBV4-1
CASSHPGKNTGELFF
TGCGCCAGCAGCCACCCGGGAAAAAACACCGGGGAGCTGTTTTTT
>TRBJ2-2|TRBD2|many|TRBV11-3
CANNQRSGRDSGELFF
TGTGCCAACAACCAGAGGAGCGGGAGAGATTCCGGGGAGCTGTTTTTT
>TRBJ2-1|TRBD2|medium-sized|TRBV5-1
CASSFMAGGVNEQFF
TGCGCCAGCAGCTTTATGGCGGGAGGGGTCAATGAGCAGTTCTTC
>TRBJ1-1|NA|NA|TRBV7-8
CASSSSTLNTEAFF
TGTGCCAGCAGCTCTAGCACCCTGAACACTGAAGCTTTCTTT
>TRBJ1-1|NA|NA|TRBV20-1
CSVSNGDGPEAFF
TGCAGTGTTAGTAACGGTGATGGCCCTGAAGCTTTCTTC
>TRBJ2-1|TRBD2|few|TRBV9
CASSLTSGIQYNEQFF
TGTGCCAGCAGTCTCACTAGCGGAATTCAATACAATGAGCAGTTCTTC
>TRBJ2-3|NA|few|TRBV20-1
CSAAILTTRTDTQYF
TGCAGTGCTGCCATCTTAACCACGCGCACAGATACGCAGTATTTT
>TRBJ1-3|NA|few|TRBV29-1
CSVVSRSLNESGNTIYF
TGCAGCGTTGTTAGCAGGAGTTTAAATGAGTCTGGAAACACCATATATTTT
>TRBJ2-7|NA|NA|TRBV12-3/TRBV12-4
CASQLAASYEQYF
TGCGCCAGCCAACTAGCTGCCTCCTACGAGCAGTACTTC
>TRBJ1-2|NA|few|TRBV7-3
CASSSETGDGYTF
TGTGCCAGCAGCTCCGAAACAGGAGACGGCTACACCTTC
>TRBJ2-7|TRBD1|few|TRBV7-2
CASSLAGTGSYEQYF
TGTGCCAGCAGCTTGGCCGGGACAGGCTCCTACGAGCAGTACTTC
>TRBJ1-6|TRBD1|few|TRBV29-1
CSARDSLGSLHF
TGCAGCGCCCGGGACAGCCTGGGATCCCTCCACTTT
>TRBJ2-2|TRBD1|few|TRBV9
CASSVLGGAYGSNTGELFF
TGTGCCAGCAGCGTATTAGGGGGCGCTTACGGATCGAACACCGGGGAGCTGTTTTTT
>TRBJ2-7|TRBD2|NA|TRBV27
CASSSWTSGKQYF
TGTGCCAGCAGTTCATGGACTAGCGGGAAGCAGTACTTC
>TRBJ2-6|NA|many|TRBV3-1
CASSQDFSGANVLTF
TGTGCCAGCAGCCAAGATTTTAGCGGGGCCAACGTCCTGACTTTC
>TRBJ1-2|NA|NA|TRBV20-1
CSAFTSGPVYGYTF
TGCAGTGCTTTTACATCAGGGCCCGTCTATGGCTACACCTTC
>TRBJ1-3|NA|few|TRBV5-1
CASSLAQESSGNTIYF
TGCGCCAGCAGCTTGGCTCAGGAGAGCTCTGGAAACACCATATATTTT
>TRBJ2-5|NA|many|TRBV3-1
CASSRVLPGGETQYF
TGTGCCAGCAGCCGAGTTTTACCAGGGGGGGAGACCCAGTACTTC
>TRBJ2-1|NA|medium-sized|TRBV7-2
CASSSQGQYNEQFF
TGTGCCAGCAGCTCGCAGGGCCAATACAATGAGCAGTTCTTC
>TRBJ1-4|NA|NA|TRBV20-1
CSALPRVTNEKLFF
TGCAGTGCTCTGCCGAGGGTGACTAATGAAAAACTGTTTTTT
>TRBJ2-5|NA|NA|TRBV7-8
CASSLTPETQYF
TGTGCCAGCAGCTTGACTCCAGAGACCCAGTACTTC
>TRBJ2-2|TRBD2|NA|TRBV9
CASSLRGGTSTDTGELFF
TGTGCCAGCAGCCTCAGGGGGGGGACTAGCACAGACACCGGGGAGCTGTTTTTT
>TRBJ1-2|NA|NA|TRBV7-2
CASSLGWGSYGYTF
TGTGCCAGCAGCTTAGGCTGGGGGAGCTATGGCTACACCTTC